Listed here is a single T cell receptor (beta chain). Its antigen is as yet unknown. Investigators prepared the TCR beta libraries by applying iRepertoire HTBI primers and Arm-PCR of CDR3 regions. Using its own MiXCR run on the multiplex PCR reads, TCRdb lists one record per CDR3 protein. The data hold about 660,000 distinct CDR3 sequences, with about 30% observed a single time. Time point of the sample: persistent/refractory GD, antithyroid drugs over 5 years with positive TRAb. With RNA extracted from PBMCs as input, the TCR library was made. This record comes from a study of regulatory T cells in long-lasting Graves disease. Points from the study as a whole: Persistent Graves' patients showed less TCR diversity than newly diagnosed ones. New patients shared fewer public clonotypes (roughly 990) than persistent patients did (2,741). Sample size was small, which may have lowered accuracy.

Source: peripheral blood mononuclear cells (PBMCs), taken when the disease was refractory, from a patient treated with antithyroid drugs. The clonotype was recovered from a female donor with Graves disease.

The CDR3 DNA reads as TGTGCCATCAAAGGCATCGGGACAGGGGTTCGCACTGAAGCTTTCTTT. It yields the protein CAIKGIGTGVRTEAFF. J is TRBJ1-1 and V is TRBV10-3; 10 nucleotides align to TRBD1. Germline loops: CDR1 ENHRY, CDR2 SYGVKD. The CDR3 consists of 16 residues. Germline trimming cut 7 bases from V and 4 bases from J; bases unmatched to any gene: 12.